This entry lists 24 T cell receptor beta chains sequenced from one sample in a study of blood T cell repertoires in COVID-19. Here immunoSEQ multiplex PCR was the method, and the copy in TCRdb shows in-frame clones only, minus some. The sample includes under 350,000 clones, roughly 85% of them seen just once. Sequencing was carried out using peripheral blood. Every receptor here comes from a human donor in a cohort sampled during active COVID-19.

The chain has TRBV2 and TRBJ1-1, with 10 positions matching TRBD1. The CDR3 covers 14 residues. Germline CDR1 reads SNHLY; CDR2 reads FYNNEI. V shed 8 bases, J shed 1 base, and the junction held 4 bases outside the gene matches. The CDR3 is CASLTGGGNTEAFF. The CDR3, as DNA: TGTGCCAGCCTGACAGGGGGCGGGAACACTGAAGCTTTCTTT.

The chain couples TRBV6-5 to TRBJ2-4, with D maybe TRBD1 (6 bases). The CDR3 covers 15 residues. Germline CDR1 is MNHEY and CDR2 is SVGAGI. V was pared by 5 bases and J by 1 base, with 12 bases between. In DNA form, the CDR3 reads TGTGCCAGCAGTCCCAGGGGCACGGCCAAAAACATTCAGTACTTC. The encoded protein is CASSPRGTAKNIQYF.

Regarding this clone: A read error may produce the germline difference seen at one junction end. The chain uses TRBV18 and TRBJ2-7, with 8 nucleotides matching TRBD2. Germline V gene sequence: CDR1 KGHSH, CDR2 LQKENI. CDR3 length equals 14 residues. CDR3 nucleotide sequence: TGTGCCACCTCAACGGCGGGAGGAGCCTACGAGCAGTACTTC. Protein product: CATSTAGGAYEQYF.

The genes are TRBV11-2 and TRBJ1-1; D uncertain. There are 12 residues in the CDR3. Per germline, CDR1 SGHAT and CDR2 FQNNGV. V was clipped by 3 bases and J by 9 bases, with 11 bases between them. In nucleotides, the CDR3 is TGTGCCAGCAGCTTCGAGGGTAGGAAAGCTTTCTTT. Translated, it gives CASSFEGRKAFF.

The chain has TRBV11-3 and TRBJ2-2, with 7 bases aligning to TRBD2. The germline V gene has CDR1 SGHNT and CDR2 YENEEA. CDR3 length equals 18 residues. With 1 base clipped from V and 0 bases from J, the junction kept 8 bases outside the gene matches. The CDR3 region has the DNA TGTGCCAGCAGCTTAGTGCTAGGCGGGAGAGCGAACACCGGGGAGCTGTTTTTT. The encoded protein is CASSLVLGGRANTGELFF.

This clone was seen once. The chain couples TRBV12-3 or TRBV12-4 to TRBJ2-7; D perhaps matches TRBD1 (6 bases). There are 12 residues in the CDR3. Trimming took off 2 bases at V and 6 bases at J, with 8 bases between the two ends. The CDR3 reads CASSLWGLEQYF. CDR3 nucleotides: TGTGCCAGCAGTTTATGGGGGCTCGAGCAGTACTTC.

The J gene is TRBJ1-2, the V gene TRBV5-6, with 7 bases fitting TRBD1. V was clipped by 0 bases and J by 4 bases; unmatched bases: 3. The CDR3 is made up of 14 amino acids. Per the germline V gene, CDR1 is SGHDT and CDR2 is YYEEEE. In nucleotides, the CDR3 is TGTGCCAGCAGCTTGGGCAGGGGGTTCTATGGCTACACCTTC. As protein: CASSLGRGFYGYTF.

The chain has TRBV11-2 and TRBJ1-3, with 7 nucleotides matching TRBD1. The germline CDR1 and CDR2 sequences are SGHAT and FQNNGV. V gave up 1 base and J gave up 9 bases; unmatched junction bases: 6. The CDR3 totals 14 residues. The CDR3 here is CASSLVVAGGTIYF. In DNA, the CDR3 is TGTGCCAGCAGCTTAGTGGTCGCAGGGGGCACCATATATTTT.

The V call is TRBV18, the J call TRBJ2-6, with D possibly matching TRBD2 (5 bases). The germline V gene encodes CDR1 KGHSH and CDR2 LQKENI. V was trimmed by 7 bases and J by 2 bases, leaving 15 bases between them. The length of the CDR3 is 16 residues. The CDR3 loop is CASCRPGSTGANVLTF. CDR3 nucleotide sequence: TGTGCCAGCTGTCGGCCTGGGAGCACTGGGGCCAACGTCCTGACTTTC. The full variable domain, in which reference TRBV18 and TRBJ2-6 provide the parts outside the CDR3, is NAGVMQNPRHLVRRRGQEARLRCSPMKGHSHVYWYRQLPEEGLKFMVYLQKENIIDESGMPKERFSAEFPKEGPSILRIQQVVRGDSAAYFCASCRPGSTGANVLTFGAGSRLTVL.

This chain uses TRBV30 with TRBJ2-1; a possible D gene is TRBD2 (6 bases). Germline loops: CDR1 GTSNPN, CDR2 SVGIG (reference sequence). CDR3 size: 14 residues. The V end lost 3 bases, the J end lost 4 bases, and 13 bases lay between the germline ends. CDR3 DNA: TGTGCCTGGAGAAGGGCAGGGAGGTACAATGAGCAGTTCTTC. Its translation: CAWRRAGRYNEQFF.

The rearrangement uses TRBV6-5 and TRBJ2-3; TRBD2 aligns across 9 bases. V dropped 0 bases and J dropped 4; count of bases not matched to a gene: 5. The CDR3 runs to 16 residues. The germline CDR1 and CDR2 sequences are MNHEY and SVGAGI. Written as DNA, the CDR3 is TGTGCCAGCAGTTACTCGAAACTAGCGGGCCCAGATACGCAGTATTTT. Amino acids: CASSYSKLAGPDTQYF.

The chain recombines TRBV6-2 or TRBV6-3 with TRBJ1-1, with no clear D. V lost 0 bases, J lost 0 bases, and 8 bases lay in between. The CDR3 runs to 15 residues. Germline assignment: CDR1 MNHEY and CDR2 SVGEGT. CDR3 DNA: TGTGCCAGCAGTTACTCGGGCCGCATGAACACTGAAGCTTTCTTT. Translated: CASSYSGRMNTEAFF.

This chain connects TRBV2 to TRBJ1-5, with D perhaps matching TRBD1 (5 bases). The ends were cut back, 7 bases at V and 7 bases at J, with 14 bases in the middle. Germline V CDR1 and CDR2: SNHLY, FYNNEI. This CDR3 has 13 residues. The CDR3 nucleotides read TGTGCCAGCAATCCCCTCGGGGGGCAGCCCCAGCATTTT. Protein sequence: CASNPLGGQPQHF.

The chain couples TRBV4-3 to TRBJ2-1, with D unresolved. The germline V and J ends were trimmed by 4 bases and 0 bases, with 10 bases remaining between them. This CDR3 region has 15 residues. CDR1 LGHNA and CDR2 YSLEER come from the germline V gene. CDR3 residues: CASSPTMSSYNEQFF. The CDR3, as DNA: TGCGCCAGCAGCCCTACTATGAGCTCCTACAATGAGCAGTTCTTC.

The chain is built from TRBV7-7 and TRBJ2-7, with 7 positions matching TRBD1. Germline V gene lookup returns CDR1 SSHAT and CDR2 FNYEAQ (reference sequence). Trimming took 1 base from V and 4 from J; bases not matched to a gene: 1. The CDR3 contains 13 residues. The CDR3 region is CASSLEGAYEQYF. For the CDR3, the DNA is TGTGCCAGCAGCTTAGAGGGGGCTTACGAGCAGTACTTC.

V gene TRBV18 combines with J gene TRBJ2-7; TRBD1 is a possible D gene (6 bases). There are 15 residues in the CDR3. The V gene's germline CDR1 is KGHSH and CDR2 LQKENI. The germline V and J ends were trimmed by 5 bases and 7 bases, with 21 bases remaining between them. CDR3 amino acids: CASSSKTGPTGEQYF. DNA for the CDR3: TGTGCCAGCTCATCCAAGACAGGACCAACGGGAGAGCAGTACTTC.

The chain is built from TRBV19 and TRBJ1-2; 8 bases fit TRBD1. The CDR3 totals 14 residues. Trimming took 2 bases from V and 4 from J; bases not matched to a gene: 3. Germline lookup yields CDR1 LNHDA and CDR2 SQIVND (reference sequence). DNA of the CDR3: TGTGCCAGTAGTATACCGGGACAGGTCTATGGCTACACCTTC. It codes for CASSIPGQVYGYTF.

The table lists this clone with a few counts. The genes are TRBV28 and TRBJ2-1; 7 bases agree with TRBD2. The CDR3 has 12 residues. Germline V lookup: CDR1 MDHEN, CDR2 SYDVKM. Trimming removed 6 bases from V and 12 bases from J; junction bases left unmatched: 8. The DNA of the CDR3 is TGTGCCAGCAGCACCGGACTAGATAGGCAGTTCTTC. This codes for CASSTGLDRQFF.

The CDR3 region is CASSLVGLVAYEQYF. Here the CDR3 DNA reads TGTGCCAGCAGCTTGGTAGGACTAGTGGCCTACGAGCAGTACTTC. The V call is TRBV5-8, the J call TRBJ2-7; 7 nucleotides align to TRBD2. Trimming at V came to 0 bases and at J to 2 bases, leaving 5 bases not matched to a gene. Germline CDR1 SGHTS, CDR2 YDEGEE. The CDR3 spans 15 residues.

This sequence joins TRBV6-5 and TRBJ2-7; perhaps TRBD2 as D (5 bases). Per the germline V gene, CDR1 is MNHEY and CDR2 is SVGAGI. CDR3 length equals 11 residues. The V end lost 6 bases, the J end lost 5 bases, and 8 bases lay between the germline ends. For the CDR3, the DNA is TGTGCCAGCAGATTGAGGGACGAGCAGTACTTC. As protein: CASRLRDEQYF.

This clone has only one observation. The chain combines TRBV19 with TRBJ2-2; TRBD2 aligns across 12 bases. Per the germline V gene, CDR1 is LNHDA and CDR2 is SQIVND (reference sequence). The ends lost 8 bases at V and 4 bases at J; junction bases unmatched: 5. This CDR3 comprises 15 residues. CDR3 nucleotides: TGTGCCAGTGGACGGACTAGCGGGGTCACCGGGGAGCTGTTTTTT. Amino acids: CASGRTSGVTGELFF.

The rearrangement uses TRBV19 and TRBJ2-7, with a possible D match to TRBD2 (6 bases). V was pared by 1 base and J by 3 bases, with 10 bases between. Germline V gene sequence: CDR1 LNHDA, CDR2 SQIVND (reference sequence). This CDR3 has 14 amino acids. The chain's CDR3 is CASSIVGGNYEQYF. The DNA of the CDR3 is TGTGCCAGTAGTATAGTAGGCGGGAACTACGAGCAGTACTTC.

The V call is TRBV6-5, the J call TRBJ1-1, with a possible D match to TRBD1 (6 bases). The CDR3 is 13 residues long. From germline, CDR1 is MNHEY and CDR2 SVGAGI. Trimming cost V 7 bases and J 4 bases, with 13 bases left between them. As DNA, the CDR3 is TGTGCCAGCAATCCCAGGGGCCGCACTGAAGCTTTCTTT. This sequence encodes CASNPRGRTEAFF.

The rearrangement joins TRBV24-1 to TRBJ2-2; a possible D gene is TRBD1 (6 bases). The V gene's germline CDR1 is KGHDR and CDR2 SFDVKD. V was clipped by 3 bases and J by 7 bases, with 11 bases between them. CDR3 length equals 14 residues. CDR3 region: CATSDPTGHGELFF. The CDR3 DNA sequence: TGTGCCACCAGTGATCCTACAGGGCACGGGGAGCTGTTTTTT.